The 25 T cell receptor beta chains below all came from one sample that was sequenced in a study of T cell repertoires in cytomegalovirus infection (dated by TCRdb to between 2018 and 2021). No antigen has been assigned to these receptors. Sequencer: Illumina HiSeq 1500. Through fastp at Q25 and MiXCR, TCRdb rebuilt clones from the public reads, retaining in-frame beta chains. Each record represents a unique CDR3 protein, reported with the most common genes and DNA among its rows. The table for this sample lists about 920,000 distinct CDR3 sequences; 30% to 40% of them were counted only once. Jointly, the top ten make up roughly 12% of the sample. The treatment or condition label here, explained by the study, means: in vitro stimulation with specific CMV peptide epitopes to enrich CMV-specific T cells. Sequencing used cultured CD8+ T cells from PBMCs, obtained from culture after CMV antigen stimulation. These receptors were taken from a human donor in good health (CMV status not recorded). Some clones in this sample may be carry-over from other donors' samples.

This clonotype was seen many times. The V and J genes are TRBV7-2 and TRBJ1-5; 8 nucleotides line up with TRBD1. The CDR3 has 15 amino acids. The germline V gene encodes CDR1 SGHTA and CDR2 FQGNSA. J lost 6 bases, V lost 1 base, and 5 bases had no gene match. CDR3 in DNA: TGTGCCAGCAGCTTAGATGGACAGGGATTTCAGCCCCAGCATTTT. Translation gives CASSLDGQGFQPQHF.

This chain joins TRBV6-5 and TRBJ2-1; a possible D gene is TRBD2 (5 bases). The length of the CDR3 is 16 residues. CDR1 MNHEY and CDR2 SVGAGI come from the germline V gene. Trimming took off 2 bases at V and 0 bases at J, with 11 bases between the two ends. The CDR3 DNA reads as TGTGCCAGCAGTTACACGGGGTTAAGCTCCTACAATGAGCAGTTCTTC. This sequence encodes CASSYTGLSSYNEQFF.

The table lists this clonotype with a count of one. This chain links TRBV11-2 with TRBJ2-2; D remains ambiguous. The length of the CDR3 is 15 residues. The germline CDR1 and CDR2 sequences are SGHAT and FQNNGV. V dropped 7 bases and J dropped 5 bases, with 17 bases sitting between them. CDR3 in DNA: TGTGCCAGCACCGATTCGGGCCCGAGGACCGGGGAGCTGTTTTTT. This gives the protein CASTDSGPRTGELFF.

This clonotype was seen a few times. The CDR3 coding sequence is TGCGCCAGCAGCCAAGACCCGGGGGGGCCAAGGAATGAGCAGTTCTTC. It is translated as CASSQDPGGPRNEQFF. V and J are TRBV4-1 and TRBJ2-1; 8 bases agree with TRBD2. Per the germline V gene, CDR1 is MGHRA and CDR2 is YSYEKL. This CDR3 contains 16 residues. J lost 7 bases, V lost 0 bases, and 8 bases had no gene match.

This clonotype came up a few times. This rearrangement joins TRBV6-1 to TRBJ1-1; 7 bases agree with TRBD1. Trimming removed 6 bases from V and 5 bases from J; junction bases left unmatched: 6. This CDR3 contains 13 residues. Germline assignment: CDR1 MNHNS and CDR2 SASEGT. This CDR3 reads CASRTGIVTEAFF. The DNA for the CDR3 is TGTGCCAGCAGGACAGGGATAGTAACTGAAGCTTTCTTT.

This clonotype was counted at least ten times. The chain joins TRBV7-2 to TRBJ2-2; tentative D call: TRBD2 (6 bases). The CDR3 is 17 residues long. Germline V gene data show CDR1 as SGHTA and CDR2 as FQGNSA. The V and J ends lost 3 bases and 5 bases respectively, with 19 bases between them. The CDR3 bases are TGTGCCAGCAGCTTCGGCAGGGCAGGGAGGAGAACCGGGGAGCTGTTTTTT. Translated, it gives CASSFGRAGRRTGELFF.

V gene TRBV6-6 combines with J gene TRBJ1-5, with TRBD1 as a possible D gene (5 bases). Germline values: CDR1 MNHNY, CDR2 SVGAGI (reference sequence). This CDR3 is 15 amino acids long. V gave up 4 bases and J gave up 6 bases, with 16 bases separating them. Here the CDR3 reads CASSSDTLGGQPQHF. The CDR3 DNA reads TGTGCCAGCAGTTCGGACACCTTGGGAGGTCAGCCCCAGCATTTT.

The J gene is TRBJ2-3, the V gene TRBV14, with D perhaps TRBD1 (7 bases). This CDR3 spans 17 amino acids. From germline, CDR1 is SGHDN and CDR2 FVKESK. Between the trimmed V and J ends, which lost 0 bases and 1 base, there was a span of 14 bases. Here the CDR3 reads CASSQDWRGPRTDTQYF. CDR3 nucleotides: TGTGCCAGCAGCCAAGATTGGAGGGGGCCACGCACAGATACGCAGTATTTT. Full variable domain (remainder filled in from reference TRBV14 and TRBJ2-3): EAGVTQFPSHSVIEKGQTVTLRCDPISGHDNLYWYRRVMGKEIKFLLHFVKESKQDESGMPNNRFLAERTGGTYSTLKVQPAELEDSGVYFCASSQDWRGPRTDTQYFGPGTRLTVL.

The CDR3 DNA follows: TGTGCCAGCAGTGATAGCGGGGGGGCCGGAGGCGAGCAGTTCTTC. This encodes CASSDSGGAGGEQFF. This chain uses TRBV6-4 with TRBJ2-1; TRBD2 aligns across 11 bases. Germline V lookup: CDR1 MRHNA, CDR2 SNTAGT. The CDR3 is 15 amino acids. V gave up 3 bases and J gave up 10 bases; unmatched junction bases: 8.

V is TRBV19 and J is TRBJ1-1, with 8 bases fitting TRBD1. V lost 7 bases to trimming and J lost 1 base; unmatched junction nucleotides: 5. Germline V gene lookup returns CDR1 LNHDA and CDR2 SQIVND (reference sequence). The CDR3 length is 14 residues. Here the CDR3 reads CASTQGAWNTEAFF. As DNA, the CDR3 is TGTGCCAGTACTCAGGGGGCGTGGAACACTGAAGCTTTCTTT.

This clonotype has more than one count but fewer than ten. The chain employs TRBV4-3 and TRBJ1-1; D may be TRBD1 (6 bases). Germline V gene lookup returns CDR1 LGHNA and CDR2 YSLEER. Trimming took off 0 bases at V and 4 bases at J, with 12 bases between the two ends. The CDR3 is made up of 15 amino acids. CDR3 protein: CASSQDRGLGTEAFF. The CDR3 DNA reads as TGCGCCAGCAGCCAAGACAGGGGCCTCGGCACTGAAGCTTTCTTT.

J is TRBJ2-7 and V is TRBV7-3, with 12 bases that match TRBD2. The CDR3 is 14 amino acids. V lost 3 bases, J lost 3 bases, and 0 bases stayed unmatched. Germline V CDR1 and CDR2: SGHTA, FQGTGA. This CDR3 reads CASSLTSGSYEQYV. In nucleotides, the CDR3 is TGTGCCAGCAGCTTGACTAGCGGGAGCTACGAGCAGTACGTC.

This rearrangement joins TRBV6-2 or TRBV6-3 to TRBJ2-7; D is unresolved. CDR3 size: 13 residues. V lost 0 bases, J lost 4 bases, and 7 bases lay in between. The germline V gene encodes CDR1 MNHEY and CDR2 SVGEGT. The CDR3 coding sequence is TGTGCCAGCAGTTACTCCCAAAAATACGAGCAGTACGTC. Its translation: CASSYSQKYEQYV.

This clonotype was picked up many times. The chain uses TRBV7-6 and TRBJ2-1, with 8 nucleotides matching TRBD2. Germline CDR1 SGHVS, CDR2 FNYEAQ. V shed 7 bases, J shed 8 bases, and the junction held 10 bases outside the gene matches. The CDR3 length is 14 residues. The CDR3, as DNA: TGTGCCAGCACCCAACGGGGGGGAGGGGATGAGCAGTTCTTC. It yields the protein CASTQRGGGDEQFF.

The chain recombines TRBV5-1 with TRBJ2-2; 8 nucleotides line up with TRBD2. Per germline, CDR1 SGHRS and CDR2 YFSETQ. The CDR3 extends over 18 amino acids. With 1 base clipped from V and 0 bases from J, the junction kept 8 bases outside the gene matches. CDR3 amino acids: CASSLKLVAGSNTGELFF. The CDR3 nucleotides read TGCGCCAGCAGCTTGAAGTTGGTAGCGGGATCGAACACCGGGGAGCTGTTTTTT.

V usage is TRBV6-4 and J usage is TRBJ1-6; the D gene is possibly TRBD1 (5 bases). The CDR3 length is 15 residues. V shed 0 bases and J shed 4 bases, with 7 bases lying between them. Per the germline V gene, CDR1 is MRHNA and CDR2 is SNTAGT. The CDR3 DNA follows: TGTGCCAGCAGTGACTCGGGACGGTATAATTCACCCCTCCACTTT. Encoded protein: CASSDSGRYNSPLHF.

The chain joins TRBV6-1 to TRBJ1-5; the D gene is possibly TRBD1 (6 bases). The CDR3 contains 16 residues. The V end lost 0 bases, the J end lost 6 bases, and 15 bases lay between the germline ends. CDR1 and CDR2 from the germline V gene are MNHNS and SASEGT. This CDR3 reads CASSEASGGEGQPQHF. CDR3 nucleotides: TGTGCCAGCAGTGAAGCCTCTGGGGGCGAGGGTCAGCCCCAGCATTTT.

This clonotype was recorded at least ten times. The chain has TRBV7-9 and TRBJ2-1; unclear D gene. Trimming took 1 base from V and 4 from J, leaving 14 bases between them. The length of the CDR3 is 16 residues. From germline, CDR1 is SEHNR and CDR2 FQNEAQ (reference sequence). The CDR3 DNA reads TGTGCCAGCAGCTTAGGCTTTGGGTTCTCTTACAATGAGCAGTTCTTC. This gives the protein CASSLGFGFSYNEQFF.

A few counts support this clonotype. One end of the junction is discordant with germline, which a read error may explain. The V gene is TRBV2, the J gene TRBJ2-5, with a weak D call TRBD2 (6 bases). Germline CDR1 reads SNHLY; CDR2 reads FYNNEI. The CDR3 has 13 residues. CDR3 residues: CASVTGEEETQYF. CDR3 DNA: TGTGCCAGCGTTACGGGAGAAGAAGAAACCCAGTACTTC.

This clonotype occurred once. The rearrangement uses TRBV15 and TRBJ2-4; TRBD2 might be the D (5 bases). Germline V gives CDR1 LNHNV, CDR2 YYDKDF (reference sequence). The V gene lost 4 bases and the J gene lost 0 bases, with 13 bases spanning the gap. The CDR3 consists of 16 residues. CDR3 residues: CATSTRDTLAKNIQYF. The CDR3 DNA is TGTGCCACCAGCACCCGGGATACTCTAGCCAAAAACATTCAGTACTTC.

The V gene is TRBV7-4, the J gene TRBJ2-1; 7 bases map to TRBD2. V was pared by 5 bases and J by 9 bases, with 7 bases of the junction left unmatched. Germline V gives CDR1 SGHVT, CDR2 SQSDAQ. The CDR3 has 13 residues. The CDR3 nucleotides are TGTGCCAGCAGCCGGCGGGGGTACGGTGAGCAGTTCTTC. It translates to CASSRRGYGEQFF.

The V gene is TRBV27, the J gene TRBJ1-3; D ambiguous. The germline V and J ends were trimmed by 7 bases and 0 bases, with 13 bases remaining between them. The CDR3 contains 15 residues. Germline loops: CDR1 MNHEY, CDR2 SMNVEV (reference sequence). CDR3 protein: CASIPRWGSGNTIYF. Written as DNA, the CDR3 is TGTGCCAGCATTCCTCGTTGGGGCTCTGGAAACACCATATATTTT.

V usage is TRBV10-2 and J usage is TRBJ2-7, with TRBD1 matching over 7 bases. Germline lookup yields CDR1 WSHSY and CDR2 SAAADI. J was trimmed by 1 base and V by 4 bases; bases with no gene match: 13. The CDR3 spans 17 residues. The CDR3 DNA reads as TGCGCCAGCAGTGCCCCGCCAGGGGGATTTTCGTCCTACGAGCAGTACGTC. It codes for CASSAPPGGFSSYEQYV.

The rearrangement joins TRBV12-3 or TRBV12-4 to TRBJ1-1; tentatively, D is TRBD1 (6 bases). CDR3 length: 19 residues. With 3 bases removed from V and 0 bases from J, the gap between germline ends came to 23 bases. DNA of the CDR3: TGTGCCAGCAGTTTTCAACTACAAGTTGTGGGGGCCATGAACACTGAAGCTTTCTTT. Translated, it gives CASSFQLQVVGAMNTEAFF.

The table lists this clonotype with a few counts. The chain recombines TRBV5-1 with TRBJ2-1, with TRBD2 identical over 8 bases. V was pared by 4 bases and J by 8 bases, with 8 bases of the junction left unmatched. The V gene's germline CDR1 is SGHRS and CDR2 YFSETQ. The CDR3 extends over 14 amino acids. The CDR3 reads CASSAGLEAHEQFF. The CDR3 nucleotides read TGCGCCAGCAGCGCGGGACTAGAGGCTCATGAGCAGTTCTTC.